A selection of T cell receptor beta chains follows, all from one sample in a study of early T cells in non-severe SARS-CoV-2 infection. MiXCR was run by TCRdb on the 5' RACE reads, yielding one entry per CDR3 protein. The data contain about 77,000 distinct CDR3 sequences, 5% of them singletons. The material sequenced was whole blood, taken at baseline. These receptors were obtained from an adult who was a healthcare worker with PCR-confirmed SARS-CoV-2 infection or an uninfected control (not recorded which). Both conserved end residues are part of each CDR3.

>14|TRBV6-5|TRBJ1-5
CASSYAQGGRPQHF
>14|TRBV25-1|TRBJ1-6
CASSWDRDNSPLHF
>15|TRBV7-2|TRBJ1-6
CASSLAPSMRSPLHF
>13|TRBV7-2|TRBJ2-3
CASSLALPDTQYF
>15|TRBV7-9|TRBJ1-6
CASSSGGTPYSPLHF
>17|TRBV28|TRBJ2-7
CASARPPRGAPGYEQYF
>16|TRBV7-2|TRBJ2-3
CASSPWTDHSSDTQYF
>16|TRBV5-4|TRBJ1-1
CASSVPAGGPNTEAFF
>13|TRBV6-1|TRBJ1-1
CASSKTENTEAFF
>15|TRBV6-5|TRBJ2-3
CASSYSARWADTQYF
>14|TRBV5-1|TRBJ2-7
CASRMGTRLYEQYF
>14|TRBV9|TRBJ1-5
CASSDGSSNQPQHF
>14|TRBV2|TRBJ2-7
CASHSGLGSYEQYF
>17|TRBV5-1|TRBJ1-4
CASSLAHGGVTNEKLFF
>12|TRBV29-1|TRBJ2-7
CSGLTGTYEQYF
>15|TRBV28|TRBJ1-6
CASSWDRGANSPLHF
>14|TRBV20-1|TRBJ2-7
CSARDRDGYYEQYF
>14|TRBV6-5|TRBJ1-6
CASSYKGMSSPLHF
>15|TRBV4-2|TRBJ2-7
CASSQVNGGSYEQYF
>16|TRBV6-1|TRBJ1-5
CAASDRVKRDNQPQHF
>13|TRBV19|TRBJ1-2
CASTKTDYYGYTF
>14|TRBV4-1|TRBJ1-1
CASSQEPGDRKAFF
>14|TRBV2|TRBJ2-2
CASSEGSNTGELFF
>14|TRBV11-2|TRBJ2-7
CASSFRLVPYEQYF
>16|TRBV28|TRBJ2-2
CASSYLAGAETGELFF
>13|TRBV19|TRBJ2-3
CASNRDSTDTQYF
>16|TRBV7-8|TRBJ1-5
CASTLDTGANNQPQHF
>14|TRBV7-8|TRBJ1-1
CASSREGASTEAFF
>12|TRBV29-1|TRBJ1-1
CSVSGQTVEAFF
>15|TRBV12-3/TRBV12-4|TRBJ1-2
CASSFSAGPNYGYTF
>15|TRBV7-3|TRBJ2-1
CASSPSGRGNNEQFF
>14|TRBV6-1|TRBJ2-5
CASSGAGWRETQYF
>12|TRBV6-5|TRBJ1-2
CASSRGVADTTF
>15|TRBV7-6|TRBJ1-5
CASSPSRSSNQPQHF
>14|TRBV29-1|TRBJ1-1
CSVKRAERNTEAFF
>15|TRBV7-9|TRBJ2-3
CASSGSGSHTDTQYF
>13|TRBV20-1|TRBJ2-7
CSARDSPAYEQYF
>13|TRBV6-5|TRBJ1-1
CAGSPQGRAEAFF
>16|TRBV9|TRBJ2-2
CASSLGLAGGGGELFF
>14|TRBV18|TRBJ1-1
CASSPREANTEAFF
>15|TRBV11-2|TRBJ1-2
CASSLRTETDYGYTF
>15|TRBV3-1|TRBJ2-3
CASSQGVGDTDTQYF
>16|TRBV5-6|TRBJ1-4
CASSQGRPSTNEKLFF
>15|TRBV10-3|TRBJ2-5
CAISESWEIQETQYF
>18|TRBV3-1|TRBJ2-5
CASSPSLRPGRAEETQYF
>14|TRBV6-1|TRBJ2-3
CASSSLGRTDTQYF